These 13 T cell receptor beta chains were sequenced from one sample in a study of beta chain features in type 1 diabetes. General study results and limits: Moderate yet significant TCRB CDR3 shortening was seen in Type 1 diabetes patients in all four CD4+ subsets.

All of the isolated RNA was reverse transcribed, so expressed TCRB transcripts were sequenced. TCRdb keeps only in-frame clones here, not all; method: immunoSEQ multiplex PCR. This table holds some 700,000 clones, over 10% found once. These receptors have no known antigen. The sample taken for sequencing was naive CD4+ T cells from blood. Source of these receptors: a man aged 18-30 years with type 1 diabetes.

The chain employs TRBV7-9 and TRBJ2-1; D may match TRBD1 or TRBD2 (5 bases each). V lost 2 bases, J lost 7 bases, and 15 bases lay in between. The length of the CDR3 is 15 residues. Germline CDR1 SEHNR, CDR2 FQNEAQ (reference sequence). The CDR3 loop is CASSLFLLEGNEQFF. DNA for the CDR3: TGTGCCAGCAGCTTATTCCTACTAGAGGGGAATGAGCAGTTCTTC.

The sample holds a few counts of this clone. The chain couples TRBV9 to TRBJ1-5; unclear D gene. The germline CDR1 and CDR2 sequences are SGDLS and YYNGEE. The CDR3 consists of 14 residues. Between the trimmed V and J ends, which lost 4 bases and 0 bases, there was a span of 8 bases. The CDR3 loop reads CASSPGLSNQPQHF. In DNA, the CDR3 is TGTGCCAGCAGCCCAGGACTTAGCAATCAGCCCCAGCATTTT.

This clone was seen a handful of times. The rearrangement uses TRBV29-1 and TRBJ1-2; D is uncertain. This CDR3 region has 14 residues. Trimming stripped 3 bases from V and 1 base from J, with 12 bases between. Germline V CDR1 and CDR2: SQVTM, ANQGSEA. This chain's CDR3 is CSVDRSDNNYGYTF. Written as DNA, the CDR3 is TGCAGCGTTGATAGGTCAGATAATAACTATGGCTACACCTTC.

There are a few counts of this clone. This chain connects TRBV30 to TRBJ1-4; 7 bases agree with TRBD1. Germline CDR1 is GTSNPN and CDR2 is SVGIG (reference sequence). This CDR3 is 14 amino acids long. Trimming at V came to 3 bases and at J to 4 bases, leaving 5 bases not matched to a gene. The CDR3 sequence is CAWSVDRVNEKLFF. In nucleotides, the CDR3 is TGTGCCTGGAGCGTTGACAGGGTTAATGAAAAACTGTTTTTT.

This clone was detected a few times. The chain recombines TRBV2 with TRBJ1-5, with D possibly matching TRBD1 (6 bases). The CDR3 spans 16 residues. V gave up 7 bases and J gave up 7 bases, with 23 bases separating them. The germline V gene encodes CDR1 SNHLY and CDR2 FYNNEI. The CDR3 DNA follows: TGTGCCAGCACTCTCCCAGGGGTGGGGGCGAGGCAGCCCCAGCATTTT. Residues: CASTLPGVGARQPQHF. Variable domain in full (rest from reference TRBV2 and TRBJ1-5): EPEVTQTPSHQVTQMGQEVILRCVPISNHLYFYWYRQILGQKVEFLVSFYNNEISEKSEIFDDQFSVERPDGSNFTLKIRSTKLEDSAMYFCASTLPGVGARQPQHFGDGTRLSIL.

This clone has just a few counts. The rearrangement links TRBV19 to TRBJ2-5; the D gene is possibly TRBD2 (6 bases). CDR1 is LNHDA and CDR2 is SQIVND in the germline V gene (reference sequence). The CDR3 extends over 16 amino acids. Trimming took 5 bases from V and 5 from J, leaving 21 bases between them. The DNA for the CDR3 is TGTGCCAGTAGTGGGGGACCGGGACTCCCTGGGGAGACCCAGTACTTC. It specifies CASSGGPGLPGETQYF.

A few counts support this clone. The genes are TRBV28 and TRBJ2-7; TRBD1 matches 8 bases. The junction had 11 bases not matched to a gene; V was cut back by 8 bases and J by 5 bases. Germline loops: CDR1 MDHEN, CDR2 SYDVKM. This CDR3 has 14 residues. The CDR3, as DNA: TGTGCCAGCCTAAGAACTCCGGGACAGGACGAGCAGTACTTC. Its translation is CASLRTPGQDEQYF.

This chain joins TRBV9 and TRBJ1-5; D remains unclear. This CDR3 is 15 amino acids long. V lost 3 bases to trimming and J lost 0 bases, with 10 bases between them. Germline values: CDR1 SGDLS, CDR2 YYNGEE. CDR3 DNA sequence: TGTGCCAGCAGCGGAGGGAGAGATAGCAATCAGCCCCAGCATTTT. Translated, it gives CASSGGRDSNQPQHF. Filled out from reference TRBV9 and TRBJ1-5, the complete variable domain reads DSGVTQTPKHLITATGQRVTLRCSPRSGDLSVYWYQQSLDQGLQFLIQYYNGEERAKGNILERFSAQQFPDLHSELNLSSLELGDSALYFCASSGGRDSNQPQHFGDGTRLSIL.

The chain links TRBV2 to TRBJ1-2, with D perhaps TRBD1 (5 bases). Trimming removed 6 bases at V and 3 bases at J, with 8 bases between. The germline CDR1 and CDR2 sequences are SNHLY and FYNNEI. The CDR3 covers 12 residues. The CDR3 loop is CASSVTDYGYTF. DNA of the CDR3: TGTGCCAGCAGCGTGACAGACTATGGCTACACCTTC.

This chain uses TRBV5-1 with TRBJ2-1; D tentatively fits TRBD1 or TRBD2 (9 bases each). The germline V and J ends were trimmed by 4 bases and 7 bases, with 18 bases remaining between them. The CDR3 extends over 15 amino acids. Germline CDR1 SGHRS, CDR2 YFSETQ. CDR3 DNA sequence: TGCGCCAGCAGCCTAGCGGGACAGGGCACTAATGAGCAGTTCTTC. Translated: CASSLAGQGTNEQFF.

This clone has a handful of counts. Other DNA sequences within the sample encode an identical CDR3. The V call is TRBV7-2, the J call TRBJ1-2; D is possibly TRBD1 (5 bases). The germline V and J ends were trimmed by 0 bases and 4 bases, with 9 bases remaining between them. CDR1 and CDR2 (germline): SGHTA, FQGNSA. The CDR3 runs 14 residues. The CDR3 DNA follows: TGTGCCAGCAGCTTAGCGCAGGGAGGCTATGGCTACACCTTC. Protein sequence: CASSLAQGGYGYTF.

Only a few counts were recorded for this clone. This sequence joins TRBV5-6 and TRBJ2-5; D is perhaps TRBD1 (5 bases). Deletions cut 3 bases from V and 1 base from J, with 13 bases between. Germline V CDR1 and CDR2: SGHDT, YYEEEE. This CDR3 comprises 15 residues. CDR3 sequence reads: CASSSAGIFQETQYF. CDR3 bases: TGTGCCAGCAGCTCGGCAGGGATTTTCCAAGAGACCCAGTACTTC.

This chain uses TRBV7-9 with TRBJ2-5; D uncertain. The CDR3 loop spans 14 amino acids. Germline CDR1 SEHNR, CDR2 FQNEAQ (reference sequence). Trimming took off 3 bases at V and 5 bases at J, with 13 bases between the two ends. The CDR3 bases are TGTGCCAGCAGCTTCGACCCGGTAGGGGAGACCCAGTACTTC. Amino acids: CASSFDPVGETQYF.